The present T cell receptor (beta chain) was sequenced within a study of spatial heterogeneity in lung cancer. Overall study: More beta-chain than alpha-chain sequences were consistently detected. A unique TCR and UMI combination showed up more than ten times in raw reads, on average.

Time point indicated: sample taken at primary tumor resection. Whole RNA, which was extracted from tumor, nontumor lung tissue or frozen PBMC, was sequenced without any cell sorting. Untreated early-stage non-small cell lung cancer patients, 70 to 85 in total, were the donors. Many counts were recorded for this clonotype. Every TCR cDNA molecule bore a unique molecular identifier. TCRdb analysed the 5' RACE reads with MiXCR anew, one entry per CDR3 protein. This table has approximately 29,000 distinct CDR3 sequences, around 8% appearing once. The V end was cut by 6 bases, the J end by 5 bases, with 19 bases between. The CDR3 runs 15 residues. The V gene's germline CDR1 is MNHEY and CDR2 SMNVEV (reference sequence).

This sequence was found in a female donor with early-stage non-small cell lung cancer. The chain employs TRBV27 and TRBJ2-5; perhaps TRBD1 as D (6 bases). The specimen comprised PBMCs, sampled at surgery. The CDR3 loop reads CASRLQGSPGETQYF. The CDR3 DNA follows: TGTGCCAGCAGACTACAGGGTAGTCCGGGGGAGACCCAGTACTTC.